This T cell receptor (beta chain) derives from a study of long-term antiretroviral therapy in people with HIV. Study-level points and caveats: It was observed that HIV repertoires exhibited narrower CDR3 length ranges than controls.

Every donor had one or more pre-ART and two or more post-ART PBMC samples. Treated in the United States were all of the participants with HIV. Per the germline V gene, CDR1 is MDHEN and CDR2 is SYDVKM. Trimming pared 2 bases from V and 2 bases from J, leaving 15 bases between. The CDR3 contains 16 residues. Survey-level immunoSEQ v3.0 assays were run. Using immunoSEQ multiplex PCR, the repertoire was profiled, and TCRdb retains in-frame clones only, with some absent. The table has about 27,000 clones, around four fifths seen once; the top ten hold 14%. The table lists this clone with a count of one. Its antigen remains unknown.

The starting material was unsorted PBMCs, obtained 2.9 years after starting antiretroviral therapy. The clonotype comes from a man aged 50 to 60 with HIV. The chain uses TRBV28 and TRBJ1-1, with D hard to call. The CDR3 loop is CASSLGWASPNTEAFF. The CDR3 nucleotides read TGTGCCAGCAGTTTAGGATGGGCCTCGCCAAACACTGAAGCTTTCTTT.